This TCR beta chain came from a study of PD-L1 blockade in urothelial cancer. Background on the study: When patients started atezolizumab in the mid-2010s, it was given at 1,200 mg intravenously every 3 weeks. Male sex and bladder-origin urothelial cancer were recorded for about 85% of the roughly 30 patients. Analysis of blood occurred 3 weeks (second dose) and 6 weeks after treatment start.

The CDR3 covers 11 residues. Trimming took 11 bases from V and 4 from J, leaving 11 bases between them. Germline CDR1 reads MNHEY; CDR2 reads SVGAGI. This clone turned up a few times. Synthetic spike-ins, TCR analog templates, were added into each PCR. Some clones are missing from TCRdb's copy, which holds only in-frame ones; the method was immunoSEQ multiplex PCR. The repertoire holds about 100,000 clones, with about 91% as singletons. Material: PBMCs, obtained around atezolizumab (anti-PD-L1) treatment. This receptor was taken from a woman of 80 years or more with urothelial cancer. J is TRBJ2-5 and V is TRBV6-5; perhaps TRBD2 as D (6 bases). The CDR3 spells CAAARGETQYF. CDR3 in DNA: TGTGCCGCCGCGCGGGGAGAGACCCAGTACTTC.